A selection of T cell receptor beta chains follows, all from one sample in a study of shared clonotypes between healthy human individuals. Method: immunoSEQ multiplex PCR; TCRdb's copy keeps in-frame clones and lacks some. The data show under 650,000 clones, 96% seen once. Specimen: naive CD4+ T cells sorted from blood. Source of these receptors: a young woman in good health. The CDR3 runs from the conserved cysteine through the conserved F or W. D genes are given only for firm matches. Only some rows state a clone size, as once, few, many or a class for expanded clones.

.	TRBV5-1	.	TRBJ2-7	TGCGCCAGCAGCTTGGAGGGCAGGAGCTCCTACGAGCAGTACTTC	CASSLEGRSSYEQYF
.	TRBV6-1	.	TRBJ1-5	TGTGCCAGCTGGTCCCAGGACTTGTTGGCTCAGCCCCAGCATTTT	CASWSQDLLAQPQHF
.	TRBV18	.	TRBJ2-6	TGTGCCAGCTCACTGGACAGCTCTGGGGCCAACGTCCTGACTTTC	CASSLDSSGANVLTF
.	TRBV5-1	few	TRBJ2-2	TGCGCCAGTCGGACCTCTAGCGCCGGGGAGCTGTTTTTT	CASRTSSAGELFF
.	TRBV7-2	.	TRBJ1-3	TGTGCCAGCAGCTTAGTGACACCTGGAAACACCATATATTTT	CASSLVTPGNTIYF
.	TRBV7-9	.	TRBJ2-3	TGTGCCAGCAGCTTAGCCACATATACGCAGTATTTT	CASSLATYTQYF
TRBD1	TRBV7-8	.	TRBJ1-1	TGTGCCAGCAGCTTAGCGCAGACAGGGCGGAATCCGAGAAACACTGAAGCTTTCTTT	CASSLAQTGRNPRNTEAFF
.	TRBV5-1	.	TRBJ2-3	TGCGCCAGCAGCTTTGGCGGGCTGAGCACAGATACGCAGTATTTT	CASSFGGLSTDTQYF
TRBD2	TRBV7-9	.	TRBJ2-5	TGTGCCAGCAGCTTAGCAGGGACTAGCGGGGTGGGGACCCAGTACTTC	CASSLAGTSGVGTQYF
TRBD1	TRBV6-1	.	TRBJ2-7	TGTGCCAGCAGTGGTAGACAGGGTTTCTCCTACGAGCAGTACTTC	CASSGRQGFSYEQYF
.	TRBV19	.	TRBJ2-6	TGTGCCAGTAGTAAGGGGGGTCCTGGAAGCTCTGGGGCCAACGTCCTGACTTTC	CASSKGGPGSSGANVLTF
.	TRBV5-1	.	TRBJ1-4	TGCGCCAGCAGCATAGCGGGACCAGTTGCTAATGAAAAACTGTTTTTT	CASSIAGPVANEKLFF
.	TRBV9	.	TRBJ2-1	TGTGCCAGCAGCCCACTAGGTGGTACTCGCTACAATGAGCAGTTCTTC	CASSPLGGTRYNEQFF
.	TRBV7-4	.	TRBJ2-7	TGTGCCAGCAAGGCCGGGTCAAGCTCCTACGAGCAGTACTTC	CASKAGSSSYEQYF
.	TRBV28	.	TRBJ2-2	TGTGCCAGCAGTCCCCATGGGGGTGGAGGGACGAACACCGGGGAGCTGTTTTTT	CASSPHGGGGTNTGELFF
.	TRBV6-5	.	TRBJ2-5	TGTGCCAGCAGTTACTCGAAATGGACGTGGGAGACCCAGTACTTC	CASSYSKWTWETQYF
.	TRBV28	.	TRBJ1-1	TGTGCCAGCACCTTCGGACTGCTGAACACTGAAGCTTTCTTT	CASTFGLLNTEAFF
TRBD1	TRBV28	.	TRBJ1-5	TGTGCCAGCAGTTTTACAGGGGGCAATCAGCCCCAGCATTTT	CASSFTGGNQPQHF
TRBD1	TRBV29-1	.	TRBJ2-3	TGCAGCGTTGACTTTCCGACAGGGGGAATCACAGATACGCAGTATTTT	CSVDFPTGGITDTQYF
.	TRBV18	.	TRBJ1-1	TGTGCCAGCTCACCCTCGGTGGACACTGAAGCTTTCTTT	CASSPSVDTEAFF
.	TRBV30	once	TRBJ1-1	TGTGCCTGGAGTGTACGTCCGGGGAGGGCTGAAGCTTTCTTT	CAWSVRPGRAEAFF
TRBD1	TRBV4-1	.	TRBJ1-4	TGCGCCAGCAGCCAAGATCGGGACAGGGGGATATCTAGAGAAAAACTGTTTTTT	CASSQDRDRGISREKLFF
TRBD2	TRBV28	.	TRBJ2-7	TGTGCCAGCACCCCGACTAGCGGAATCTACGAGCAGTACTTC	CASTPTSGIYEQYF
.	TRBV28	.	TRBJ1-1	TGTGCCAGCAGTTTACACACAGAATGGGGGGAAGCTTTCTTT	CASSLHTEWGEAFF
.	TRBV11-2	.	TRBJ2-2	TGTGCCAGCAGACGCCCTGGACTTGGAGAAGGAACCGGGGAGCTGTTTTTT	CASRRPGLGEGTGELFF
.	TRBV11-1	.	TRBJ2-5	TGTGCCAGCCAGGACATTAGGGCGGCCCAAGAGACCCAGTACTTC	CASQDIRAAQETQYF
.	TRBV7-2	.	TRBJ1-5	TGTGCCAGCAGCTTCTGGAGTGGGCAGCCCCAGCATTTT	CASSFWSGQPQHF
.	TRBV27	once	TRBJ1-6	TGTGCCAGCATGAACAGTTATAATTCACCCCTCCACTTT	CASMNSYNSPLHF
.	TRBV11-2	.	TRBJ2-3	TGTGCCAGCAGCTTAAAGGGCAGCACAGATACGCAGTATTTT	CASSLKGSTDTQYF
.	TRBV19	.	TRBJ1-5	TGTGCCAGTAGTATAGTAGTGGACAGCCAGGATCAGCCCCAGCATTTT	CASSIVVDSQDQPQHF
.	TRBV19	.	TRBJ1-2	TGTGCCAGTAGTATGTCCTCAGGGAAGAACTATGGCTACACCTTC	CASSMSSGKNYGYTF
.	TRBV2	.	TRBJ1-6	TGTGCCAGCACTGGACCCTCCGATAATTCACCCCTCCACTTT	CASTGPSDNSPLHF
TRBD1	TRBV18	.	TRBJ2-7	TGTGCCAGCTCACCAAGCCGAGGACAGGGCTACGAGCAGTACTTC	CASSPSRGQGYEQYF
.	TRBV18	.	TRBJ1-3	TGTGCCAGCTCACCAAGCTCGCAGGGCTCTGGAAACACCATATATTTT	CASSPSSQGSGNTIYF
TRBD2	TRBV5-8	.	TRBJ2-7	TGTGCCAGCAGCCTACGGACTAGCGGCTTCTACGAGCAGTACTTC	CASSLRTSGFYEQYF
.	TRBV5-1	.	TRBJ1-1	TGCGCCAGCAGCTTCGGTACGCAGGGGACTGAAGCTTTCTTT	CASSFGTQGTEAFF
TRBD2	TRBV11-3	.	TRBJ2-7	TGTGCCAGCAGCTTAGTCGCTAGCGGGGGTTACGAGCAGTACTTC	CASSLVASGGYEQYF
.	TRBV28	.	TRBJ1-1	TGTGCCAGCAGTCCCCCCGAGAACACTGAAGCTTTCTTT	CASSPPENTEAFF
TRBD2	TRBV7-9	.	TRBJ2-7	TGTGCCAGCAGCCCTCCGGGTACGCGGGAGGTTGGGGAGCAGTACTTC	CASSPPGTREVGEQYF
TRBD1	TRBV14	once	TRBJ1-1	TGTGCCAGCAGCCAACGGGACAGGAATAACCCCCACACTGAAGCTTTCTTT	CASSQRDRNNPHTEAFF